The 9 T cell receptor beta chains below come from one sample, sequenced in a study of graft-versus-host responses after intestinal transplantation. The protocol was immunoSEQ multiplex PCR, while the TCRdb copy is restricted to in-frame clones and leaves out a portion. The table records more than 50,000 clones, about 90% of them present only once. Sequences were derived from PBMCs, sampled approximately 97 weeks after intestinal transplant. The receptors here all came from a human patient who received an intestinal transplant, so some T cells may come from the graft donor.

This chain links TRBV11-2 with TRBJ1-1; 8 bases are shared with TRBD1. Looked up from germline, CDR1 is SGHAT and CDR2 is FQNNGV. Trimming took 9 bases from V and 1 from J; bases not matched to a gene: 4. The CDR3 length is 13 residues. The CDR3: CASGQGGNTEAFF. For the CDR3, the DNA is TGTGCCAGTGGACAGGGTGGGAACACTGAAGCTTTCTTT.

This chain links TRBV19 with TRBJ2-3; D is possibly TRBD1 (5 bases). V dropped 6 bases and J dropped 0 bases, with 10 bases sitting between them. The CDR3 totals 14 residues. Germline values: CDR1 LNHDA, CDR2 SQIVND (reference sequence). For the CDR3, the DNA is TGTGCCAGTAGATTGGCAGGGAGCACAGATACGCAGTATTTT. It codes for CASRLAGSTDTQYF.

The chain uses TRBV2 and TRBJ2-5; weak D call: TRBD2 (6 bases). CDR1 SNHLY and CDR2 FYNNEI come from the germline V gene. The length of the CDR3 is 14 residues. V lost 5 bases to trimming and J lost 1 base, with 11 bases between them. The CDR3 spells CASSWGLPQETQYF. The CDR3 nucleotides are TGTGCCAGCAGTTGGGGACTTCCCCAAGAGACCCAGTACTTC.

The chain is built from TRBV10-1 and TRBJ2-1; D not resolved. This CDR3 contains 12 residues. Germline V gives CDR1 WNHNN, CDR2 SYGVQD (reference sequence). V lost 3 bases and J 9 bases, leaving 9 bases between the germline ends. This CDR3 reads CASSDYEAEQFF. The CDR3 region has the DNA TGCGCCAGCAGTGACTACGAGGCTGAGCAGTTCTTC.

CDR3 residues: CAWTGTVNTEAFF. The CDR3 DNA follows: TGTGCCTGGACCGGGACGGTGAACACTGAAGCTTTCTTT. The rearrangement uses TRBV30 and TRBJ1-1, with D possibly matching TRBD1 (5 bases). Germline V gene sequence: CDR1 GTSNPN, CDR2 SVGIG (reference sequence). V lost 4 bases, J lost 0 bases, and 9 bases lay in between. CDR3 size: 13 residues.

The chain joins TRBV6-5 to TRBJ1-5; 7 bases fit TRBD1. The CDR3 has 14 residues. CDR1 is MNHEY and CDR2 is SVGAGI in the germline V gene. The trim removed 6 bases at V and 6 bases at J, leaving 8 bases unmatched. In DNA, the CDR3 is TGTGCCAGCAGGGTGGGACAGAAGGCTCAGCCCCAGCATTTT. Protein product: CASRVGQKAQPQHF.

J is TRBJ2-5 and V is TRBV10-3; possibly TRBD2 for D (5 bases). Per germline, CDR1 ENHRY and CDR2 SYGVKD. CDR3 length: 12 amino acids. Trimming took off 4 bases at V and 11 bases at J, with 14 bases between the two ends. CDR3 DNA sequence: TGTGCCATCAGTGGACCGTGGGAGTCTCAGTACTTC. Its protein is CAISGPWESQYF.

This clone showed up just once. Other DNA sequences of this sample code for an identical CDR3. The V gene is TRBV18, the J gene TRBJ1-1; 7 nucleotides line up with TRBD1. In germline, CDR1 is KGHSH, CDR2 LQKENI. The CDR3 totals 15 residues. The J segment lost 5 bases and the V segment lost 0 bases, leaving 6 bases of the junction unmatched. The CDR3 region is CASSPPRGRGTEAFF. CDR3 bases: TGTGCCAGCTCACCACCAAGGGGGCGCGGTACTGAAGCTTTCTTT.

The J gene is TRBJ2-2, the V gene TRBV5-6, with 8 bases lining up with TRBD2. Germline values: CDR1 SGHDT, CDR2 YYEEEE. J was trimmed by 1 base and V by 1 base; bases with no gene match: 6. The CDR3 is 17 amino acids. The CDR3 reads CASSLSGGPLNTGELFF. CDR3 coding DNA: TGTGCCAGCAGCTTGTCGGGGGGGCCATTGAACACCGGGGAGCTGTTTTTT.